Shown below are 25 T cell receptor beta chains from a single sample sequenced in a study of PD-L1 blockade in urothelial cancer. Sample time point: peripheral blood 6 weeks after treatment start. The repertoire was sequenced with immunoSEQ multiplex PCR; TCRdb's copy has only in-frame clones and lacks some. Here the sample spans approximately 28,000 clones, under 90% being singletons. The sample in question was PBMCs, obtained around atezolizumab (anti-PD-L1) treatment. These receptor sequences come from a man in his 70s with urothelial cancer.

This chain joins TRBV7-9 and TRBJ1-2; no definite D call. The length of the CDR3 is 11 residues. Germline loops: CDR1 SEHNR, CDR2 FQNEAQ (reference sequence). DNA of the CDR3: TGTGTTGAGGATTTTAACTATGGCTACACCTTC. Translated, it gives CVEDFNYGYTF. The whole variable domain, filled in from reference TRBV7-9 and TRBJ1-2, reads DTGVSQNPRHKITKRGQNVTFRCDPISEHNRLYWYRQTLGQGPEFLTYFQNEAQLEKSRLLSDRFSAERPKGSFSTLEIQRTEQGDSAMYLCVEDFNYGYTFGSGTRLTVV.

This chain links TRBV19 with TRBJ1-1; no clear D gene. The CDR3 runs 14 residues. The germline V gene encodes CDR1 LNHDA and CDR2 SQIVND (reference sequence). V lost 3 bases to trimming and J lost 6 bases, with 14 bases between them. CDR3 bases: TGTGCCAGTAGTATTGGAGGTCTCAAGGCTGAAGCTTTCTTT. This sequence encodes CASSIGGLKAEAFF.

The chain is built from TRBV7-9 and TRBJ1-5, with unresolved D. The V gene lost 5 bases and the J gene lost 0 bases, with 11 bases spanning the gap. This CDR3 contains 15 residues. Germline V gives CDR1 SEHNR, CDR2 FQNEAQ (reference sequence). The CDR3 is CASSPGRYSNQPQHF. The CDR3 region has the DNA TGTGCCAGCAGCCCCGGGAGGTATAGCAATCAGCCCCAGCATTTT.

This clone was detected only once. The CDR3 here is CASSPTPTHRAHTQYF. CDR3 in DNA: TGTGCCAGCAGCCCTACCCCTACCCACAGGGCCCATACGCAGTATTTT. This chain links TRBV28 with TRBJ2-3, with D perhaps matching TRBD1 (6 bases). V was cut by 6 bases and J by 7 bases, with 23 bases left in between. This CDR3 has 16 amino acids. The germline gives CDR1 MDHEN, CDR2 SYDVKM.

The rearrangement joins TRBV15 to TRBJ1-1; possible D gene TRBD1, 6 bases. The CDR3 consists of 17 residues. Trimming removed 1 base from V and 4 bases from J, with 19 bases in between. Looked up from germline, CDR1 is LNHNV and CDR2 is YYDKDF (reference sequence). CDR3 DNA: TGTGCCACCAGCAGAGTGCCAAAACAGGGACGGACCACTGAAGCTTTCTTT. It translates to CATSRVPKQGRTTEAFF.

The chain uses TRBV15 and TRBJ1-5, with D perhaps TRBD1 (5 bases). CDR1 is LNHNV and CDR2 is YYDKDF in the germline V gene (reference sequence). There are 15 residues in the CDR3. Between the trimmed V and J ends, which lost 1 base and 2 bases, there was a span of 9 bases. CDR3 protein: CATSRGQSGNQPQHF. CDR3 DNA: TGTGCCACCAGCAGAGGACAGTCCGGCAATCAGCCCCAGCATTTT.

The CDR3 region is CASGFGMDSYEQYF. CDR3 DNA: TGTGCTAGTGGTTTTGGGATGGACAGCTACGAGCAGTACTTC. The genes are TRBV12-5 and TRBJ2-7, with D possibly being TRBD1 (6 bases). The CDR3 extends over 14 amino acids. V dropped 3 bases and J dropped 3 bases, with 12 bases sitting between them. From germline, CDR1 is LGHNT and CDR2 FRNRAP.

V gene TRBV18 combines with J gene TRBJ2-3; TRBD2 might be the D (5 bases). CDR3 size: 15 residues. V was trimmed by 3 bases and J by 4 bases, leaving 14 bases between them. Germline V gene data show CDR1 as KGHSH and CDR2 as LQKENI. CDR3 loop: CASSPSGLLADTQYF. Here the CDR3 DNA reads TGTGCCAGCTCACCCTCGGGGTTATTGGCAGATACGCAGTATTTT.

The rearrangement links TRBV10-3 to TRBJ1-3, with D perhaps matching TRBD1 (6 bases). Germline CDR1 is ENHRY and CDR2 is SYGVKD. The ends were cut back, 6 bases at V and 8 bases at J, with 11 bases in the middle. This CDR3 comprises 12 residues. Written as DNA, the CDR3 is TGTGCCATCAGGGGGGCGGCGGACACCATATATTTT. Translating gives CAIRGAADTIYF.

The V call is TRBV11-1, the J call TRBJ2-1, with TRBD2 identical over 8 bases. Losses at the gene ends were 4 bases for V and 7 bases for J; bases not matched to a gene: 6. The CDR3 is 14 residues long. CDR1 and CDR2 from the germline V gene are SGHAT and FQDESV (reference sequence). The CDR3 coding sequence is TGTGCCAGCAGCTCCAGTCCTAGCGGGAATGAGCAGTTCTTC. It encodes CASSSSPSGNEQFF.

V usage is TRBV5-1 and J usage is TRBJ2-2; 10 bases align to TRBD1. J gave up 6 bases and V 4 bases, and 3 bases lay outside the gene matches. This CDR3 spans 14 amino acids. Germline lookup yields CDR1 SGHRS and CDR2 YFSETQ. The CDR3: CASSVTGGPGELFF. DNA for the CDR3: TGCGCCAGCAGCGTGACAGGGGGCCCCGGGGAGCTGTTTTTT.

This sequence joins TRBV7-3 and TRBJ1-1, with 9 nucleotides matching TRBD1. V trimming: 5 bases; J trimming: 7 bases; junction bases outside the gene matches: 5. The CDR3 contains 13 residues. Germline-derived CDR1 and CDR2 are SGHTA and FQGTGA. CDR3 in amino acids: CASSLGQGGEAFF. CDR3 DNA sequence: TGTGCCAGCAGCCTGGGACAGGGAGGTGAAGCTTTCTTT.

This chain uses TRBV4-1 with TRBJ2-7; the match to TRBD2 covers 7 bases. Germline V lookup: CDR1 MGHRA, CDR2 YSYEKL. Unmatched junction bases numbered 6, after V lost 3 bases and J lost 1 base. The CDR3 extends over 15 amino acids. CDR3 sequence reads: CASSQSSGTSYEQYF. CDR3 DNA sequence: TGCGCCAGCAGCCAGTCGAGCGGGACGTCCTACGAGCAGTACTTC.

The chain is built from TRBV12-5 and TRBJ2-5; 7 bases match TRBD1. The germline V gene encodes CDR1 LGHNT and CDR2 FRNRAP. There are 13 residues in the CDR3. V shed 6 bases, J shed 5 bases, and the junction held 6 bases outside the gene matches. CDR3 residues: CASGPTGSETQYF. The CDR3 nucleotides read TGTGCTAGTGGCCCGACAGGGAGCGAGACCCAGTACTTC.

The sample holds a few counts of this clone. This chain links TRBV19 with TRBJ2-1; 8 bases line up with TRBD1. J lost 9 bases, V lost 7 bases, and 5 bases had no gene match. This CDR3 has 12 residues. The germline gives CDR1 LNHDA, CDR2 SQIVND (reference sequence). The CDR3 protein is CASTNTGGEQFF. The CDR3 DNA reads as TGTGCCAGTACCAATACAGGGGGTGAGCAGTTCTTC.

This clone was recorded once. The gene calls are TRBV10-2 and TRBJ1-2; possible D gene TRBD1, 5 bases. There are 15 residues in the CDR3. With 6 bases removed from V and 8 bases from J, the gap between germline ends came to 22 bases. Germline V gene sequence: CDR1 WSHSY, CDR2 SAAADI. This CDR3 reads CASREHQGEFNGYTF. In nucleotides, the CDR3 is TGCGCCAGCAGAGAACACCAGGGCGAGTTTAACGGCTACACCTTC.

The CDR3 coding sequence is TGTGCCAGCAGCTTAGCCACCGGGACAGGGGGGACCGGGGAGCTGTTTTTT. Translating gives CASSLATGTGGTGELFF. This chain joins TRBV7-3 and TRBJ2-2; 11 nucleotides line up with TRBD1. The ends lost 2 bases at V and 5 bases at J; junction bases unmatched: 7. This CDR3 spans 17 amino acids. CDR1 is SGHTA, CDR2 FQGTGA, per germline.

The CDR3 loop reads CASTRTSGSGEQYF. The CDR3 DNA follows: TGTGCCAGCACCCGTACTAGCGGGAGTGGCGAGCAGTACTTC. The chain has TRBV25-1 and TRBJ2-7; 11 positions agree with TRBD2. The germline gives CDR1 MGHDK, CDR2 SYGVNS. CDR3 size: 14 residues. Trimming removed 7 bases from V and 6 bases from J; junction bases left unmatched: 8.

The chain carries TRBV10-3 and TRBJ2-1; D remains unclear. With 6 bases removed from V and 3 bases from J, the gap between germline ends came to 6 bases. CDR3 length: 12 amino acids. Per the germline V gene, CDR1 is ENHRY and CDR2 is SYGVKD. For the CDR3, the DNA is TGTGCCATCAGGAGCGACTACAATGAGCAGTTCTTC. Translating it yields CAIRSDYNEQFF.

V is TRBV15 and J is TRBJ2-3; D unclear. V lost 5 bases, J lost 4 bases, and 10 bases lay in between. Germline values: CDR1 LNHNV, CDR2 YYDKDF (reference sequence). The CDR3 length is 13 residues. The CDR3: CATSRVQPDTQYF. As DNA, the CDR3 is TGTGCCACCAGCCGCGTTCAACCAGATACGCAGTATTTT.

This chain uses TRBV7-8 with TRBJ1-4; tentatively, D is TRBD1 (6 bases). CDR1 is SGHVS and CDR2 is FQNEAQ in the germline V gene. V dropped 0 bases and J dropped 8 bases, with 10 bases sitting between them. CDR3 length: 14 residues. The CDR3 loop reads CASSLAGQHEKLFF. The CDR3 DNA sequence: TGTGCCAGCAGCTTAGCTGGACAGCACGAAAAACTGTTTTTT.

The rearrangement uses TRBV5-5 and TRBJ2-3; 8 positions agree with TRBD2. The CDR3 sequence is 15 residues long. The J segment lost 2 bases and the V segment lost 2 bases, leaving 4 bases of the junction unmatched. Germline loops: CDR1 SGHKS, CDR2 YYEKEE (reference sequence). The CDR3, as DNA: TGTGCCAGCAGCTTCGGGGGGGCCGTCACAGATACGCAGTATTTT. Protein sequence: CASSFGGAVTDTQYF. The variable domain in full, completed from reference TRBV5-5 and TRBJ2-3, reads DAGVTQSPTHLIKTRGQQVTLRCSPISGHKSVSWYQQVLGQGPQFIFQYYEKEERGRGNFPDRFSARQFPNYSSELNVNALLLGDSALYLCASSFGGAVTDTQYFGPGTRLTVL.

V and J are TRBV7-3 and TRBJ2-1; D might be TRBD2 (6 bases). The germline V gene has CDR1 SGHTA and CDR2 FQGTGA. The CDR3 extends over 12 amino acids. With 3 bases removed from V and 9 bases from J, the gap between germline ends came to 9 bases. The CDR3 reads CASSLTRGEQFF. In nucleotides, the CDR3 is TGTGCCAGCAGCTTGACTAGAGGTGAGCAGTTCTTC.

The chain joins TRBV28 to TRBJ2-3; weak D call: TRBD2 (5 bases). In germline, CDR1 is MDHEN, CDR2 SYDVKM. V was trimmed by 6 bases and J by 2 bases, leaving 15 bases between them. The CDR3 is made up of 15 amino acids. CDR3 protein: CASSRARLYTDTQYF. For the CDR3, the DNA is TGTGCCAGCAGCCGGGCTCGACTATACACAGATACGCAGTATTTT.

In nucleotides, the CDR3 is TGTGCCAGCAGCTTCTCAGCGTTTAACACCGGGGAGCTGTTTTTT. Translation: CASSFSAFNTGELFF. The chain carries TRBV11-2 and TRBJ2-2; D gene uncertain. This CDR3 is built from 15 residues. The V end lost 3 bases, the J end lost 2 bases, and 10 bases lay between the germline ends. Germline assignment: CDR1 SGHAT and CDR2 FQNNGV.